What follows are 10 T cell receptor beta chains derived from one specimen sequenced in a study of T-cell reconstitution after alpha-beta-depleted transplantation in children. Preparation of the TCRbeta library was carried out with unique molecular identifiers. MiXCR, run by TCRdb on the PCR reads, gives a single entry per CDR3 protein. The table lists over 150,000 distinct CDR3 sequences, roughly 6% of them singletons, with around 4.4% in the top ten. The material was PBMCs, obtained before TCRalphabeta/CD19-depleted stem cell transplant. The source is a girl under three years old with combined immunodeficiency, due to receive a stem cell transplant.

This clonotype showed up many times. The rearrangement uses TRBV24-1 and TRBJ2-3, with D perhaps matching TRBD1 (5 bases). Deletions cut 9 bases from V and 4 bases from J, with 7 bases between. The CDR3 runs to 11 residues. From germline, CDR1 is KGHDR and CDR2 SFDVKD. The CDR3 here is CATGASDTQYF. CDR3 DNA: TGTGCCACCGGGGCTTCAGATACGCAGTATTTT.

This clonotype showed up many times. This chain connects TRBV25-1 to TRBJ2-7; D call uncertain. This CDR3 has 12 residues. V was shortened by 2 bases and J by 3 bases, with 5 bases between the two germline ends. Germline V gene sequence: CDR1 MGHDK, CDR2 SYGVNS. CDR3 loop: CASSEVIYEQYF. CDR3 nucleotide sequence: TGTGCCAGCAGTGAAGTAATCTACGAGCAGTACTTC.

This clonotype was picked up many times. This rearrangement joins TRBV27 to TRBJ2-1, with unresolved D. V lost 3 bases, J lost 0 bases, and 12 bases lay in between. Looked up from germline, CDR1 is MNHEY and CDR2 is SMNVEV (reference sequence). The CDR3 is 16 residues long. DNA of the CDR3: TGTGCCAGCAGTTTTAGGGTGACCGGCTCCTACAATGAGCAGTTCTTC. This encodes CASSFRVTGSYNEQFF.

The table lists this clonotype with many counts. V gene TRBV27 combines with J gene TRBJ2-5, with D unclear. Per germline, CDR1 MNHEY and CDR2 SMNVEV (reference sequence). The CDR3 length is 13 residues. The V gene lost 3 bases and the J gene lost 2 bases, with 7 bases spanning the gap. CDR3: CASSLGRQETQYF. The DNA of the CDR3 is TGTGCCAGCAGTTTGGGCAGACAAGAGACCCAGTACTTC.

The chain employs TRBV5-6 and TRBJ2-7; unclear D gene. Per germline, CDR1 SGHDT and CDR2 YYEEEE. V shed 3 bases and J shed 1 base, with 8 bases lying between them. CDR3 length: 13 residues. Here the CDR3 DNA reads TGTGCCAGCAGCTCCCCTCTGTCCTACGAGCAGTACTTC. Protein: CASSSPLSYEQYF.

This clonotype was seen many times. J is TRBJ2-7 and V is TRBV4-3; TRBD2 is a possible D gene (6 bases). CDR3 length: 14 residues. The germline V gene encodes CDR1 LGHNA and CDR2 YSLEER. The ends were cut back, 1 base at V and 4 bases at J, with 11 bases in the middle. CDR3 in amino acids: CASSQAPGRYEQYF. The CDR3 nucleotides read TGCGCCAGCAGCCAAGCTCCAGGGAGGTACGAGCAGTACTTC.

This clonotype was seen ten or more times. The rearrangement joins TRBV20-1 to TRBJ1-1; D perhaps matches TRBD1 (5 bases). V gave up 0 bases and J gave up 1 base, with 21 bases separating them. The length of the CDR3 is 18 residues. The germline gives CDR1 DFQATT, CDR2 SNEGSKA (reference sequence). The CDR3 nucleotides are TGCAGTGCTAGAGATTTGAGGGGCGGCGTCACCAAGAACACTGAAGCTTTCTTT. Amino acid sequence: CSARDLRGGVTKNTEAFF.

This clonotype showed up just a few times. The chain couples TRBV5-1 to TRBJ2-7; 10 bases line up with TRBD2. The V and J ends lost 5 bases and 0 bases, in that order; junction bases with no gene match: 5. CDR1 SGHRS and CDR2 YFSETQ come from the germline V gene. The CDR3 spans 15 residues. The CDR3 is CASSWEREGSYEQYF. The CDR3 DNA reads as TGCGCCAGCAGTTGGGAGCGGGAGGGCTCCTACGAGCAGTACTTC.

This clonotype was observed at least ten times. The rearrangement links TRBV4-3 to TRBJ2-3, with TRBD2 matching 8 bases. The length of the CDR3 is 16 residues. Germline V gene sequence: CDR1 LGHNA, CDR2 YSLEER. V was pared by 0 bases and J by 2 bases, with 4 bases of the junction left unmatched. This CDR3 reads CASSQELAGTTDTQYF. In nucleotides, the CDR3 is TGCGCCAGCAGCCAAGAGCTAGCGGGTACCACAGATACGCAGTATTTT.

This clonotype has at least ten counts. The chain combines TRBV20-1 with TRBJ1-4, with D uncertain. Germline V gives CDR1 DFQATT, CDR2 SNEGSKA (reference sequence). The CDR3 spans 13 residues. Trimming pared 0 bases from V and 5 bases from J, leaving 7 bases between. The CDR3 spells CSARDRPNEKLFF. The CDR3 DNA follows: TGCAGTGCTAGAGATCGCCCCAATGAAAAACTGTTTTTT.